This TCR beta chain emerged from a study of response to subunit inactivated influenza vaccine. This clonotype was seen a few times. Its antigen is not known. A much larger clone lies a single base off, so this may be a read error. In TCRdb, the RT-PCR reads were re-called with MiXCR into one record per CDR3 protein. This table holds roughly 180,000 distinct CDR3 sequences, about 10% found once. Study-wide results and limits: Authors suggested seasonal influenza vaccinations each recruit few new T cells.

This CDR3 comprises 13 residues. Germline V CDR1 and CDR2: SGHVS, FNYEAQ. V lost 2 bases, J lost 2 bases, and 1 base lay in between. The receptor comes from a man aged 45 to 65 who received an inactivated influenza vaccine. V is TRBV7-6 and J is TRBJ2-6; D is undetermined. The sequences come from non-naive T cells sorted from PBMCs, collected on the day of vaccination. The CDR3 spells CASSLPGANVLTF. DNA of the CDR3: TGTGCCAGCAGCTTACCTGGGGCCAACGTCCTGACTTTC.